The 15 T cell receptor beta chains in this list originate from one sample, sequenced in a study of T cells in Graves' hyperthyroidism and ophthalmopathy. TCR beta CDR3 region amplification was performed from RNA transcripts. The HTBI primer set served for first-round RT-PCR of the TCR CDR3. TCRdb re-called the multiplex PCR reads with MiXCR, one entry per CDR3 protein. This sample has some 270,000 distinct CDR3 sequences; approximately 25% occur once, and the top ten carry 30% to 40%. Sequencing was performed on blood. Every receptor here comes from a woman between 35 and 50 years old with Graves' ophthalmopathy.

This clonotype was recorded at least ten times. V usage is TRBV4-1 and J usage is TRBJ2-5; TRBD2 aligns across 11 bases. The CDR3 sequence is 17 residues long. Germline trimming cut 0 bases from V and 1 base from J; bases unmatched to any gene: 4. The germline CDR1 and CDR2 sequences are MGHRA and YSYEKL. The chain's CDR3 is CASSQEGLAGTQETQYF. Written as DNA, the CDR3 is TGCGCCAGCAGCCAAGAAGGACTAGCGGGTACCCAAGAGACCCAGTACTTC.

The chain couples TRBV27 to TRBJ2-7; the D is unclear. The CDR3 contains 12 residues. The V and J ends lost 6 bases and 2 bases respectively, with 8 bases between them. Germline CDR1 MNHEY, CDR2 SMNVEV (reference sequence). The DNA for the CDR3 is TGTGCCAGCAGCTCCCCACCCTACGAGCAGTACTTC. Translation: CASSSPPYEQYF.

This clonotype occurred many times. The chain is built from TRBV9 and TRBJ2-5; no clear D. Trimming shortened V by 4 bases and J by 5 bases, and 12 bases separated the two germline ends. This CDR3 region has 13 residues. CDR1 is SGDLS, CDR2 YYNGEE, per germline. The DNA for the CDR3 is TGTGCCAGCAGCCCTGTTGGAGTTGAGACCCAGTACTTC. Residues: CASSPVGVETQYF.

This clonotype has ten or more counts. V is TRBV28 and J is TRBJ2-7; weak D call: TRBD1 (6 bases). The germline CDR1 and CDR2 sequences are MDHEN and SYDVKM. V lost 8 bases and J lost 2, with 13 bases in between. The CDR3 runs to 13 residues. The CDR3 is CASEQGVAYEQYF. CDR3 DNA sequence: TGTGCCAGCGAACAGGGAGTGGCCTACGAGCAGTACTTC.

This chain joins TRBV12-3 or TRBV12-4 and TRBJ1-5; no definite D call. V lost 4 bases and J lost 0, with 13 bases in between. CDR3 length: 16 amino acids. CDR3 region: CASSYGRHYSNQPQHF. Here the CDR3 DNA reads TGTGCCAGCAGTTACGGCCGGCACTATAGCAATCAGCCCCAGCATTTT.

This clonotype was recorded many times. The chain combines TRBV28 with TRBJ2-5; 8 bases agree with TRBD2. J gave up 4 bases and V 2 bases, and 6 bases lay outside the gene matches. Germline V lookup: CDR1 MDHEN, CDR2 SYDVKM. The CDR3 totals 15 residues. The CDR3 is CASSLNGLAGETQYF. DNA for the CDR3: TGTGCCAGCAGTTTAAATGGCCTAGCGGGAGAGACCCAGTACTTC.

This clonotype has a count of ten or more. This chain joins TRBV4-2 and TRBJ2-7; 8 bases map to TRBD1. The germline gives CDR1 LGHNA, CDR2 YNFKEQ. CDR3 size: 15 residues. V gave up 0 bases and J gave up 3 bases; unmatched junction bases: 4. CDR3 sequence (DNA): TGTGCCAGCAGCCAAGAAGTAGGACAGGGCTACGAGCAGTACTTC. Its translation is CASSQEVGQGYEQYF.

Many counts were recorded for this clonotype. The chain carries TRBV12-3 or TRBV12-4 and TRBJ1-2; tentatively, D is TRBD1 (6 bases). The CDR3 is 12 residues long. The V end was cut by 9 bases, the J end by 8 bases, with 16 bases between. Here the CDR3 DNA reads TGTGCCAGTGCGATAACAGGGTGGGGCTACACCTTC. Translation: CASAITGWGYTF.

In this sample, this clonotype turned up many times. The chain employs TRBV7-2 and TRBJ1-2; 7 bases line up with TRBD1. The CDR3 covers 12 residues. The junction had 7 bases not matched to a gene; V was cut back by 5 bases and J by 10 bases. The germline CDR1 and CDR2 sequences are SGHTA and FQGNSA. CDR3 DNA: TGTGCCAGCAGCAAGGGACAGAGCTACTACACCTTC. Protein product: CASSKGQSYYTF.

This rearrangement joins TRBV28 to TRBJ2-5; the match to TRBD1 covers 7 bases. CDR1 is MDHEN and CDR2 is SYDVKM in the germline V gene. This CDR3 contains 13 residues. V was pared by 6 bases and J by 4 bases, with 5 bases of the junction left unmatched. The CDR3 DNA reads as TGTGCCAGCAGGCAGACAGGGTTAGAGACCCAGTACTTC. As protein: CASRQTGLETQYF.

This clonotype was recorded many times. The rearrangement uses TRBV12-3 or TRBV12-4 and TRBJ2-2; TRBD2 is a possible D gene (5 bases). This CDR3 has 16 amino acids. Trimming cost V 5 bases and J 1 base, with 14 bases left between them. The CDR3 sequence is CASSPLGEGNTGELFF. CDR3 coding DNA: TGTGCCAGCAGTCCTCTGGGAGAGGGGAACACCGGGGAGCTGTTTTTT.

In nucleotides, the CDR3 is TGTGCCAGCAGCTCCGGACTAAGTGGGGGGACCCAGTACTTC. Translation: CASSSGLSGGTQYF. The chain is built from TRBV7-3 and TRBJ2-5; perhaps TRBD2 as D (6 bases). The CDR3 is 14 residues long. Per germline, CDR1 SGHTA and CDR2 FQGTGA. Trimming took 4 bases from V and 7 from J, leaving 16 bases between them.

This clonotype turned up a few times. This chain links TRBV3-1 with TRBJ1-1; D ambiguous. The CDR3 loop spans 13 amino acids. Deletions cut 0 bases from V and 10 bases from J, with 12 bases between. Germline loops: CDR1 LGHDT, CDR2 YNNKEL (reference sequence). DNA for the CDR3: TGTGCCAGCAGCCAAGATTCCCTGACGGGAGCTTTCTTT. Protein: CASSQDSLTGAFF.

This clonotype showed up just a few times. This sequence joins TRBV14 and TRBJ2-2; TRBD2 might be the D (5 bases). Trimming pared 0 bases from V and 5 bases from J, leaving 10 bases between. Looked up from germline, CDR1 is SGHDN and CDR2 is FVKESK. The CDR3 runs 15 residues. The CDR3 bases are TGTGCCAGCAGCCAAGAGGCAGGAGGAACCGGGGAGCTGTTTTTT. This sequence encodes CASSQEAGGTGELFF.

This clonotype was recorded a few times. V and J are TRBV20-1 and TRBJ2-5; D may be TRBD2 (7 bases). Germline-derived CDR1 and CDR2 are DFQATT and SNEGSKA (reference sequence). Trimming removed 1 base from V and 2 bases from J, with 11 bases in between. The CDR3 has 14 residues. In DNA form, the CDR3 reads TGCAGTGCTAGAGGGGGGGGGCTTCAAGAGACCCAGTACTTC. Translation gives CSARGGGLQETQYF.